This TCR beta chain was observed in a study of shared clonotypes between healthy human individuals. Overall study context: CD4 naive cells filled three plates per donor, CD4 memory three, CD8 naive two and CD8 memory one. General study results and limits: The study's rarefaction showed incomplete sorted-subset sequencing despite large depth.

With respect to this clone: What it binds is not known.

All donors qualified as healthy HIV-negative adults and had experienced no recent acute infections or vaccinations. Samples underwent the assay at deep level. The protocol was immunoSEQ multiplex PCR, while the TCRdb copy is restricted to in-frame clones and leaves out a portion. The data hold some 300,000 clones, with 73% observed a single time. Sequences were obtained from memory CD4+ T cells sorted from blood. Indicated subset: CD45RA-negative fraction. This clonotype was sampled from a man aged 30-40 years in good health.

The CDR3 here is CASSYLANTEAFF. The CDR3 region has the DNA TGTGCCAGTAGTTATCTGGCGAACACTGAAGCTTTCTTT. The chain combines TRBV19 with TRBJ1-1; D gene uncertain. Per germline, CDR1 LNHDA and CDR2 SQIVND (reference sequence). V gave up 5 bases and J gave up 1 base, with 8 bases separating them. The CDR3 sequence is 13 residues long.